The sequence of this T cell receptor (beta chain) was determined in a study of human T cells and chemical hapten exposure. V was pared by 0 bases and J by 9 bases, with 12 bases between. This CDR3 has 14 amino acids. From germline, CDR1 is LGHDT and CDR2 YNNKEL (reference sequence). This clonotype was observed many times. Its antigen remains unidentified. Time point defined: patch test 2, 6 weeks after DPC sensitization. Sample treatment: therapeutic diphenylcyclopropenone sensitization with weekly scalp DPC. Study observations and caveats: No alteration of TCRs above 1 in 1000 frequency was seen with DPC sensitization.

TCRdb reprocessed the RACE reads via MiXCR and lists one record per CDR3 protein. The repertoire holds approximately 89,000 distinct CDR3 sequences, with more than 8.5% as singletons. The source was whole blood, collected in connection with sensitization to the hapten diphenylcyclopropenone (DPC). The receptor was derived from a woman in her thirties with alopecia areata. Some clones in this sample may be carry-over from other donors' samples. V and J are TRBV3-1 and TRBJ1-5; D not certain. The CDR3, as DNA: TGTGCCAGCAGCCAAGATCAGTGGCGGGGGCCCCAGCATTTT. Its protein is CASSQDQWRGPQHF.